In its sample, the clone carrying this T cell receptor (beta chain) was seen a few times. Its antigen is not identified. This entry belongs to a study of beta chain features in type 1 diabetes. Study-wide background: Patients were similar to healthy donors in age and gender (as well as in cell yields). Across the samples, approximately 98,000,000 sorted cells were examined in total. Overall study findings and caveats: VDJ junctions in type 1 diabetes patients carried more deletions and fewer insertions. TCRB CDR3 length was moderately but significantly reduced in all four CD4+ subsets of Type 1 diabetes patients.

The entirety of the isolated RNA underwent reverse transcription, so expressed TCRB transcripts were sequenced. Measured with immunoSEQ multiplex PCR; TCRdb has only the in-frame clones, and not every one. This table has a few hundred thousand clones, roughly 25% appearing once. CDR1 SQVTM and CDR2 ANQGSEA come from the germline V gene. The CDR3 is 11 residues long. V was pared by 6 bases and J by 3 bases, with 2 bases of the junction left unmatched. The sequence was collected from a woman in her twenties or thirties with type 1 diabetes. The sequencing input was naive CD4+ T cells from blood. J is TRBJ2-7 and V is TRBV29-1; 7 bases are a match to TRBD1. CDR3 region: CSVGTVYEQYF. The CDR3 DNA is TGCAGCGTCGGGACAGTCTACGAGCAGTACTTC.